The rows below give T cell receptor beta chains drawn from one sample of a study of blood T cell repertoires in COVID-19. TCRdb keeps only in-frame clones here, not all; method: immunoSEQ multiplex PCR. The sample shows about 170,000 clones, about nine tenths of them seen only once. The source material was peripheral blood. The receptors come from a young man with COVID-19, enrolled during active disease. Both conserved end residues are part of each CDR3. D genes are given only for firm matches. Size tells how often a clone was seen (once, few, many) or the class of an expanded clone, and some rows leave it out.

TRBJ2-7 | NA | TRBV19 | TRBD1 | TGTGCCAGTAGTATCGGACAGGGGGCTGTCTACGAGCAGTACTTC | CASSIGQGAVYEQYF
TRBJ1-4 | NA | TRBV4-3 | NA | TGCGCCAGCAGCCAAGATAGGTCAGGGGTTTATAATGAAAAACTGTTTTTT | CASSQDRSGVYNEKLFF
TRBJ1-1 | NA | TRBV24-1 | TRBD1 | TGTGCCACCAGTGATGCGGACAGGGGCACTGAAGCTTTCTTT | CATSDADRGTEAFF
TRBJ2-2 | NA | TRBV11-1 | NA | TGTGCCAGCAGCCGACAGTACACCGGGGAGCTGTTTTTT | CASSRQYTGELFF
TRBJ2-3 | NA | TRBV5-1 | TRBD2 | TGCGCCAGCAGCTTGGAACTAGCGGAAGATACGCAGTATTTT | CASSLELAEDTQYF
TRBJ2-1 | NA | TRBV10-1 | TRBD2 | TGCGCCAGCAGTGAGCTAGGGCGGGAGGTGTCTGAGCAGTTCTTC | CASSELGREVSEQFF
TRBJ2-3 | NA | TRBV2 | NA | TGTGCCAGCAGAGTACTAGCTAGCACAGATACGCAGTATTTT | CASRVLASTDTQYF
TRBJ2-1 | NA | TRBV9 | NA | TGTGCCAGCAGCAGAGGTGGGGGGATGAATGAGCAGTTCTTC | CASSRGGGMNEQFF
TRBJ2-7 | NA | TRBV11-3 | NA | TGTGCCAGCAGCCCCGGACGGACAGCCTACGAGCAGTACTTC | CASSPGRTAYEQYF
TRBJ2-7 | few | TRBV30 | NA | TGTGCCTGGCAGCCGGGGTCCTACGAGCAGTACTTC | CAWQPGSYEQYF
TRBJ1-2 | NA | TRBV9 | TRBD1 | TGTGCCAGCAGCGTAGGAAGTCCGGGACAGGGGATCCAACATCCCTATGGCTACACCTTC | CASSVGSPGQGIQHPYGYTF
TRBJ2-7 | once | TRBV2 | NA | TGTGCCAGCAGTGTTCCCCACGACATGAAGGTTCATTACGAGCAGTACTTC | CASSVPHDMKVHYEQYF
TRBJ1-5 | NA | TRBV7-2 | TRBD1 | TGTGCCAGCAGCGGCGACAGGGCACAGCCCCAGCATTTT | CASSGDRAQPQHF
TRBJ2-7 | NA | TRBV11-2 | TRBD1 | TGTGCCAGCACCAACGGACAGGGGGCGGTCTTCTACGAGCAGTACTTC | CASTNGQGAVFYEQYF
TRBJ1-1 | NA | TRBV5-5 | NA | TGTGCCAGCAGTTCGGGGAACACTGAAGCTTTCTTT | CASSSGNTEAFF
TRBJ2-5 | NA | TRBV6-6 | NA | TGTGCCAGCAGTAGGAAACAGGGTATAGAGACCCAGTACTTC | CASSRKQGIETQYF
TRBJ2-2 | NA | TRBV6-2/TRBV6-3 | NA | TGTGCCAGCAGTCCCTGGCCCGGGGAGCTGTTTTTT | CASSPWPGELFF
TRBJ1-5 | NA | TRBV18 | NA | TGTGCCAGCTCACCAAGGCAGGGAAATCAGCCCCAGCATTTT | CASSPRQGNQPQHF
TRBJ1-6 | NA | TRBV27 | TRBD1 | TGTGCCAGCAGTGAACGACAGGGGGCAACCTATAATTCACCCCTCCACTTT | CASSERQGATYNSPLHF
TRBJ1-5 | NA | TRBV9 | NA | TGTGCCAGCGGTCGGGGGATAAATCAGCCCCAGCATTTT | CASGRGINQPQHF
TRBJ1-1 | NA | TRBV4-1 | TRBD1 | TGCGCCAGCAGGGATATAACAGGGGGACCCACTGAAGCTTTCTTT | CASRDITGGPTEAFF
TRBJ2-3 | once | TRBV30 | TRBD1 | TGTGCCTGGAGTGTATGGGCAGGGGGCGTAGATACGCAGTATTTT | CAWSVWAGGVDTQYF
TRBJ2-7 | NA | TRBV5-8 | TRBD1 | TGTGCCAGCAGAAAGACAGGGCGCCCCACCTACGAGCAGTACTTC | CASRKTGRPTYEQYF
TRBJ1-1 | NA | TRBV6-5 | NA | TGTGCCAGCAGTTACGGCGGCTACGGCACTGAAGCTTTCTTT | CASSYGGYGTEAFF
TRBJ2-5 | NA | TRBV27 | TRBD2 | TGTGCCAGCAGTTCGTACAATTGGAGCGGGAGGGCCGGTGAGACCCAGTACTTC | CASSSYNWSGRAGETQYF
TRBJ2-2 | NA | TRBV28 | NA | TGTGCCAGCAGTTTTCTATCTGGGAGAGGCACCGGGGAGCTGTTTTTT | CASSFLSGRGTGELFF
TRBJ2-1 | NA | TRBV11-2 | TRBD2 | TGTGCCAGCAGCCCGCTAAGCGGGAGGGCCCGGGATGAGCAGTTCTTC | CASSPLSGRARDEQFF
TRBJ2-3 | NA | TRBV7-2 | TRBD2 | TGTGCCAGCAGACATAGCGGGCAAAGCACAGATACGCAGTATTTT | CASRHSGQSTDTQYF
TRBJ2-2 | NA | TRBV10-1 | TRBD1 | TGCGCCAGCAGTACAGGGGGCTTCAAGGACACCGGGGAGCTGTTTTTT | CASSTGGFKDTGELFF
TRBJ2-3 | NA | TRBV18 | NA | TGTGCCAGCTCACCACTCCGGGTGGATACGCAGTATTTT | CASSPLRVDTQYF
TRBJ2-1 | NA | TRBV19 | TRBD2 | TGTGCCAGTAGCCGCCCTGGGACTAGCGGGAGTAGTGGGGTAAATGAGCAGTTCTTC | CASSRPGTSGSSGVNEQFF
TRBJ2-7 | NA | TRBV2 | TRBD2 | TGTGCCATCAGACCCCGGAGACTAGCGGGAGAAACGTACTTC | CAIRPRRLAGETYF
TRBJ2-7 | NA | TRBV6-5 | TRBD2 | TGTGCCAGCAACCCTGGACTAGCGGTTTACGAGCAGTACTTC | CASNPGLAVYEQYF
TRBJ2-1 | NA | TRBV4-3 | TRBD2 | TGCGCCAGCAGCCCAGGGACTAGCGATATTAATGAGCAGTTCTTC | CASSPGTSDINEQFF
TRBJ2-7 | once | TRBV6-5 | NA | TGTGCCAGCGGCCGCCTGTCTTCTAGCGAGCAGTACTTC | CASGRLSSSEQYF
TRBJ2-7 | NA | TRBV28 | TRBD1 | TGTGCCAGCAGTTCGCGTACCGGGACAGGAACCTACGAGCAGTACTTC | CASSSRTGTGTYEQYF
TRBJ2-1 | NA | TRBV2 | NA | TGTGCCAGCAGCGTCCTAGCGAATGAGCAGTTCTTC | CASSVLANEQFF
TRBJ2-7 | NA | TRBV4-1 | TRBD2 | TGCGCCAGCAGCCAAGATCGGGGGGGTCCGGACGAGCAGTACTTC | CASSQDRGGPDEQYF
TRBJ2-2 | NA | TRBV27 | NA | TGTGCCAGCAGTTTACTCGCCAGGGGATCCGGGGAGCTGTTTTTT | CASSLLARGSGELFF
TRBJ2-2 | NA | TRBV7-2 | NA | TGTGCCAGCAGCTTCTTCGGGAGAAAGACCGGGGAGCTGTTTTTT | CASSFFGRKTGELFF
TRBJ1-5 | NA | TRBV6-2/TRBV6-3 | NA | TGTGCCAGCAGCCCTCCAGGGAATCAGCCCCAGCATTTT | CASSPPGNQPQHF
TRBJ2-1 | NA | TRBV19 | TRBD2 | TGTGCCAGTAGTATTCGGGCGGGAGGTGTTTGGCCAAACACCAATGAGCAGTTCTTC | CASSIRAGGVWPNTNEQFF
TRBJ2-4 | NA | TRBV15 | TRBD2 | TGTGCCACCAGTTCTAGCGGTCTAGCCAAAAACATTCAGTACTTC | CATSSSGLAKNIQYF